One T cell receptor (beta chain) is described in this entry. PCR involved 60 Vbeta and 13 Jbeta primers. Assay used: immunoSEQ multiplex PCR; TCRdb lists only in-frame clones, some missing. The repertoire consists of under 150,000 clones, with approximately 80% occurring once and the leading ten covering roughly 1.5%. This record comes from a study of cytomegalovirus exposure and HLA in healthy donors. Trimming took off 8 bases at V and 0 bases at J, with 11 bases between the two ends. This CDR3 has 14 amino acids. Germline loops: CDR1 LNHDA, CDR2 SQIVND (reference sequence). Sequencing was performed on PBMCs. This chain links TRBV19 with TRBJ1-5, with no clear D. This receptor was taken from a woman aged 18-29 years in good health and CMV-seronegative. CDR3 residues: CASQRRDSNQPQHF. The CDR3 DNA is TGTGCCAGTCAGCGGCGTGATAGCAATCAGCCCCAGCATTTT.